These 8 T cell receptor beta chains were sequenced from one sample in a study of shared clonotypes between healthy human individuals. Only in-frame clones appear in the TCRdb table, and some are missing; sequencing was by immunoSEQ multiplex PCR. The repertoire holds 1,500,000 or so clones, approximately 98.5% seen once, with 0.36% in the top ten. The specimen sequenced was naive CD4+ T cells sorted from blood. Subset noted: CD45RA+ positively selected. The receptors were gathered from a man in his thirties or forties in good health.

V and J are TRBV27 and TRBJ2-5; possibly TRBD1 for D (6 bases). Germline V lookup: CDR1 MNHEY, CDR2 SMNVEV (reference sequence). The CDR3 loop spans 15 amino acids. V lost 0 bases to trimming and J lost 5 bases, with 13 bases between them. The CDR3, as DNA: TGTGCCAGCAGTTTATCGACAGGTTTTCGGGAGACCCAGTACTTC. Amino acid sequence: CASSLSTGFRETQYF.

The CDR3 bases are TGCAGCGTCAGCGGGAGCGGGGATATTGCCTACAATGAGCAGTTCTTC. Its protein product is CSVSGSGDIAYNEQFF. The rearrangement uses TRBV29-1 and TRBJ2-1; TRBD2 matches 8 bases. The ends lost 6 bases at V and 2 bases at J; junction bases unmatched: 12. CDR1 is SQVTM, CDR2 ANQGSEA, per germline. The CDR3 runs to 16 residues.

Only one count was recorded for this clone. CDR3 coding DNA: TGCGCCAGCAGAGAAGCAGTGGCAGATACGCAGTATTTT. It yields the protein CASREAVADTQYF. This chain links TRBV5-1 with TRBJ2-3; no reliable D call. Germline V gene sequence: CDR1 SGHRS, CDR2 YFSETQ. The V end was cut by 5 bases, the J end by 4 bases, with 11 bases between. CDR3 length: 13 residues.

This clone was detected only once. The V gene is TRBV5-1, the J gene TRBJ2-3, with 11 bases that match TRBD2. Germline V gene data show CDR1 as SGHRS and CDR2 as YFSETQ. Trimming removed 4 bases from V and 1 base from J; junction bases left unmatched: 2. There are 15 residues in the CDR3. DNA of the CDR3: TGCGCCAGCAGCGGGGGACTAGCGGGCACAGATACGCAGTATTTT. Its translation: CASSGGLAGTDTQYF.

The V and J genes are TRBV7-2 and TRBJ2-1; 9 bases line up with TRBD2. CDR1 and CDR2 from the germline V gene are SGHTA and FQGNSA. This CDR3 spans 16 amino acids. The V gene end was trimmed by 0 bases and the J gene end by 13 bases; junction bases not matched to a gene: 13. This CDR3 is CASSLAPWREGLSQFF. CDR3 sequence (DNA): TGTGCCAGCAGCTTAGCGCCTTGGCGGGAGGGCCTCTCTCAGTTCTTC.

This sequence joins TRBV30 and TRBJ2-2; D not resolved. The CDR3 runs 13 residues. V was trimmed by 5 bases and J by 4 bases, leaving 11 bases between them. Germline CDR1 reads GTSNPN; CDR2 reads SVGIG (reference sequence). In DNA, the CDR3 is TGTGCCTGGCTCCCCTGGGGCACCGGGGAGCTGTTTTTT. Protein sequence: CAWLPWGTGELFF.

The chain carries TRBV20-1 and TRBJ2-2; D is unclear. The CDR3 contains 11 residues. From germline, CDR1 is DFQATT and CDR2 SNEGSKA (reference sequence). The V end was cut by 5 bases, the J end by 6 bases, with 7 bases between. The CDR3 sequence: CSALSPGELFF. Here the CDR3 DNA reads TGCAGTGCTCTTAGTCCCGGGGAGCTGTTTTTT.

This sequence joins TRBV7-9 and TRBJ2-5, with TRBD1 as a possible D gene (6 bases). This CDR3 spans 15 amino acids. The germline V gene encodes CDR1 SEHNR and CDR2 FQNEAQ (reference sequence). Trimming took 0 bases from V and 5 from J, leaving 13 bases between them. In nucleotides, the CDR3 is TGTGCCAGCAGCTTAGCGCAGGGGATAGGGGAGACCCAGTACTTC. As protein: CASSLAQGIGETQYF.